This T cell receptor (beta chain) was recovered during a study of shared clonotypes between healthy human individuals. Naive CD8 populations comprised CD45RO-negative cells positively selected for CCR7, excluding terminally differentiated effector memory CD45RA+ cells. Among the donors, all were Caucasian adults who lived in Nashville, Tennessee. V dropped 0 bases and J dropped 4 bases, with 17 bases sitting between them. CDR3 length: 16 amino acids. The V gene's germline CDR1 is SGHDT and CDR2 YYEEEE. Study-level points and caveats: Clonotypes that were shared across a few donors made up approximately 5% of naive CD4 clonotypes. In contrast to clonotypes shared by all four donors, non-shared clonotypes had lower generation probabilities.

This clone has just one count. Its specificity is unknown. Original methodology: Filtering differed since immunoSEQ provided only junctions, with no quality scores. Sequencing used immunoSEQ multiplex PCR; TCRdb keeps in-frame clones, though not all of them. V and J calls and clone size are as listed in that table; D and trimming were resolved from the DNA. The table shows approximately 1.9 million clones, with around 93% occurring only once. The chain recombines TRBV5-6 with TRBJ2-7, with D tentatively TRBD1 or TRBD2 (5 bases each). The receptor's source is a man between 18 and 29 years old in good health. Some clones in this sample may be carry-over from other donors' samples. Input material: naive CD8+ T cells from PBMCs. The CDR3 here is CASSLVPRDGYYEQYF. As DNA, the CDR3 is TGTGCCAGCAGCTTGGTCCCGAGGGACGGATATTACGAGCAGTACTTC. Based on the CDR3 plus reference TRBV5-6 and TRBJ2-7, the full variable domain is DAGVTQSPTHLIKTRGQQVTLRCSPKSGHDTVSWYQQALGQGPQFIFQYYEEEERQRGNFPDRFSGHQFPNYSSELNVNALLLGDSALYLCASSLVPRDGYYEQYFGPGTRLTVT.